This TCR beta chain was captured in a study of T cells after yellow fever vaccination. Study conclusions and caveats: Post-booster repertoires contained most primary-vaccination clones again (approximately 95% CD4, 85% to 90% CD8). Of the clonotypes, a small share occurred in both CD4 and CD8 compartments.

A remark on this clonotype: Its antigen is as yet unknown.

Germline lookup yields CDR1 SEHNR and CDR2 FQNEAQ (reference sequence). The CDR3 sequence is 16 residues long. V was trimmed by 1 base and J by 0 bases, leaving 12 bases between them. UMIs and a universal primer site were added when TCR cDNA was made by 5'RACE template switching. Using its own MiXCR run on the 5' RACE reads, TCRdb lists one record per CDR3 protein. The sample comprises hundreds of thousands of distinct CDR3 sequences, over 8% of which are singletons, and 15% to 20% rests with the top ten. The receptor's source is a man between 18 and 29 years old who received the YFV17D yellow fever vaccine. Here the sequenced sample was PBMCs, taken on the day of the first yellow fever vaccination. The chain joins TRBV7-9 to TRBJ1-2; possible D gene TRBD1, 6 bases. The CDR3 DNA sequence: TGTGCCAGCAGCTTAGATGGGGGCCTAGCTAACTATGGCTACACCTTC. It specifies CASSLDGGLANYGYTF.